Below, one T cell receptor beta chain is given with its context. The data derive from a study of blood T cell repertoires in COVID-19. The method was immunoSEQ multiplex PCR; TCRdb's version includes in-frame clones alone and lacks a portion of them. The repertoire includes about 63,000 clones, around three quarters of them detected once, and 30% to 40% sits in the top ten. The CDR3 is 14 amino acids. The germline V gene has CDR1 SGHAT and CDR2 FQNNGV. V lost 5 bases and J lost 1, with 11 bases in between. The sequence came from a human donor in a cohort sampled during active COVID-19. The chain recombines TRBV11-2 with TRBJ2-5; tentatively, D is TRBD1 (7 bases). The sample comprised peripheral blood. This CDR3 reads CASSVQGGQETQYF. The DNA of the CDR3 is TGTGCCAGCAGCGTTCAGGGGGGCCAAGAGACCCAGTACTTC.